The 32 T cell receptor beta chains below come from one sample, sequenced in a study of T cells in Graves' hyperthyroidism and ophthalmopathy. Amplification yielded TCR beta CDR3 regions, with RNA transcripts as the source. The HTBI primer set served for first-round RT-PCR of the TCR CDR3. TCRdb ran MiXCR on the multiplex PCR reads and lists one entry per CDR3 protein. Counted here are roughly 800,000 distinct CDR3 sequences, around 39% occurring once; the ten biggest clones make up about 8.9%. The sequenced material came from blood. The receptors stem from a man aged 18 to 35 with Graves' hyperthyroidism.

A remark on this clonotype: A single base separates this from a much larger clone, so it may be a read error. This rearrangement joins TRBV9 to TRBJ1-5, with 9 bases lining up with TRBD1. CDR1 is SGDLS and CDR2 is YYNGEE in the germline V gene. The CDR3 has 15 amino acids. J lost 7 bases, V lost 0 bases, and 5 bases had no gene match. The CDR3 sequence: CASSVGDRVRQPQHF. The CDR3 DNA follows: TGTGCCAGCAGCGTAGGGGACAGGGTCCGGCAGCCCCAGCATTTT.

This chain joins TRBV9 and TRBJ2-2; a weak D match, TRBD2 (5 bases). V was shortened by 3 bases and J by 0 bases, with 6 bases between the two germline ends. The germline V gene has CDR1 SGDLS and CDR2 YYNGEE. The length of the CDR3 is 14 residues. This CDR3 is CASSGEPNTGELFF. CDR3 DNA sequence: TGTGCCAGCAGCGGGGAGCCGAACACCGGGGAGCTGTTTTTT.

This chain connects TRBV24-1 to TRBJ1-1, with D uncertain. Trimming stripped 5 bases from V and 1 base from J, with 13 bases between. This CDR3 is 15 amino acids long. Germline V gene data show CDR1 as KGHDR and CDR2 as SFDVKD. In DNA, the CDR3 is TGTGCCACCAGTGCCAGCAGCGGGCAGAACACTGAAGCTTTCTTT. Its protein is CATSASSGQNTEAFF.

Comments on this clonotype: A much larger clone differs from this one at a single base, so this may be a read error. V is TRBV2 and J is TRBJ1-6; weak D call: TRBD1 (6 bases). V was pared by 6 bases and J by 8 bases, with 17 bases between. Per the germline V gene, CDR1 is SNHLY and CDR2 is FYNNEI. The CDR3 runs 15 residues. CDR3 in amino acids: CASRTGTGRDSPLHF. The CDR3, as DNA: TGTGCCAGCAGAACGGGTACAGGGCGGGATTCACCCCTCCACTTT.

In its sample, this clonotype was seen many times. The chain joins TRBV2 to TRBJ2-2, with a tentative D call TRBD1 (6 bases). The V end lost 5 bases, the J end lost 2 bases, and 12 bases lay between the germline ends. Germline values: CDR1 SNHLY, CDR2 FYNNEI. The CDR3 has 15 residues. Here the CDR3 reads CASSFSGHNTGELFF. The CDR3 DNA reads TGTGCCAGCAGTTTTTCGGGACACAACACCGGGGAGCTGTTTTTT.

J is TRBJ2-7 and V is TRBV14; D remains unclear. The V gene's germline CDR1 is SGHDN and CDR2 FVKESK. Trimming stripped 6 bases from V and 6 bases from J, with 12 bases between. The CDR3 extends over 12 amino acids. The CDR3 here is CASRDQASEQYF. The DNA of the CDR3 is TGTGCCAGCAGGGACCAGGCATCCGAGCAGTACTTC.

This clonotype appeared a single time. The gene calls are TRBV20-1 and TRBJ1-2; 11 bases align to TRBD1. The junction had 11 bases not matched to a gene; V was cut back by 6 bases and J by 8 bases. CDR3 size: 14 residues. Germline CDR1 reads DFQATT; CDR2 reads SNEGSKA (reference sequence). CDR3 amino acids: CSAPGGQGARGYTF. CDR3 DNA: TGCAGTGCCCCTGGTGGACAGGGGGCGCGAGGCTACACCTTC.

The chain has TRBV7-9 and TRBJ2-2; D may be TRBD2 (6 bases). V lost 0 bases and J 4 bases, leaving 15 bases between the germline ends. Germline assignment: CDR1 SEHNR and CDR2 FQNEAQ (reference sequence). The length of the CDR3 is 17 residues. The CDR3 coding sequence is TGTGCCAGCAGCTTAGCTGGTAGCGGAGGGTTCACCGGGGAGCTGTTTTTT. Its translation: CASSLAGSGGFTGELFF. The full variable domain, with the rest looked up from reference TRBV7-9 and TRBJ2-2, is DTGVSQNPRHKITKRGQNVTFRCDPISEHNRLYWYRQTLGQGPEFLTYFQNEAQLEKSRLLSDRFSAERPKGSFSTLEIQRTEQGDSAMYLCASSLAGSGGFTGELFFGEGSRLTVL.

As regards this clonotype: Compared with germline, one end of the junction differs, possibly owing to a read error. V and J are TRBV10-3 and TRBJ1-5; D unresolved. The CDR3 is 13 residues long. Germline V gene sequence: CDR1 ENHRY, CDR2 SYGVKD. CDR3 DNA sequence: TGTGCCATCAGTGAGTGGGCGGATCAGACCCAGCATTTT. As protein: CAISEWADQTQHF.

About this clonotype itself: This may be a read error: a much more frequent sequence differs by one nucleotide. V is TRBV12-3 or TRBV12-4 and J is TRBJ1-1; 7 positions match TRBD1. The CDR3 totals 14 residues. The CDR3 sequence: CASRLAGGGPEAFF. CDR3 DNA: TGTGCCAGCAGGTTAGCAGGGGGAGGACCTGAAGCTTTCTTT.

The chain links TRBV19 to TRBJ2-6, with D possibly matching TRBD1 (6 bases). CDR3 size: 15 residues. V dropped 5 bases and J dropped 4 bases, with 12 bases sitting between them. The germline V gene encodes CDR1 LNHDA and CDR2 SQIVND (reference sequence). This CDR3 is CASSSVRGGANVLTF. CDR3 sequence (DNA): TGTGCCAGTAGTTCGGTCAGGGGCGGGGCCAACGTCCTGACTTTC.

The V call is TRBV11-2, the J call TRBJ2-7; 9 nucleotides line up with TRBD2. The CDR3 is 14 residues long. V gave up 2 bases and J gave up 9 bases; unmatched junction bases: 8. CDR1 is SGHAT, CDR2 FQNNGV, per germline. The CDR3 is CASSLLAGDRVQYF. As DNA, the CDR3 is TGTGCCAGCAGCTTATTAGCGGGAGATAGGGTGCAGTACTTC.

As for this clonotype: A clone one base away is much larger, so this may be a read error. The chain has TRBV7-8 and TRBJ1-2, with 9 bases identical to TRBD1. CDR3 length equals 13 residues. CDR1 is SGHVS and CDR2 is FQNEAQ in the germline V gene. CDR3 sequence reads: CASSRPGQGAPVF. The CDR3 coding sequence is TGTGCCAGCAGTCGACCGGGACAGGGAGCTCCCGTGTTC. Using reference TRBV7-8 and TRBJ1-2 for the parts outside the CDR3, the full variable domain is GAGVSQSPRYKVAKRGQDVALRCDPISGHVSLFWYQQALGQGPEFLTYFQNEAQLDKSGLPSDRFFAERPEGSVSTLKIQRTQQEDSAVYLCASSRPGQGAPVFGSGTRLTVV.

This clonotype was seen ten or more times. The chain employs TRBV9 and TRBJ2-5, with D tentatively TRBD1 (7 bases). The CDR3 totals 13 residues. The V gene's germline CDR1 is SGDLS and CDR2 YYNGEE. V lost 3 bases and J lost 7, with 13 bases in between. The CDR3 reads CASSERQGGTQYF. In DNA form, the CDR3 reads TGTGCCAGCAGCGAAAGACAGGGAGGGACCCAGTACTTC.

This clonotype came up a few times. The chain carries TRBV7-2 and TRBJ1-5; 7 bases agree with TRBD1. CDR3 length: 16 residues. V dropped 5 bases and J dropped 1; count of bases not matched to a gene: 8. CDR1 is SGHTA and CDR2 is FQGNSA in the germline V gene. The CDR3 DNA follows: TGTGCCAGCAGCCCTGGGACAGCGTGGAGCAATCAGCCCCAGCATTTT. This gives the protein CASSPGTAWSNQPQHF.

This clonotype was seen more than once but under ten times. The chain links TRBV12-3 or TRBV12-4 to TRBJ1-4, with D unresolved. The CDR3 is 14 amino acids. Trimming removed 6 bases at V and 0 bases at J, with 8 bases between. This chain's CDR3 is CASSLLATNEKLFF. DNA for the CDR3: TGTGCCAGCAGCCTCCTTGCAACTAATGAAAAACTGTTTTTT.

The rearrangement uses TRBV12-5 and TRBJ1-1; D gene ambiguous. CDR3 length: 12 amino acids. The germline V gene encodes CDR1 LGHNT and CDR2 FRNRAP. V lost 4 bases and J 3 bases, leaving 6 bases between the germline ends. CDR3 in DNA: TGTGCTAGTGGTTCGTGGGACACTGAAGCTTTCTTT. Amino acids: CASGSWDTEAFF.

About this clonotype: With a much larger clone just one base away, this may be a read error. The rearrangement links TRBV7-2 to TRBJ1-1; TRBD1 matches 7 bases. With 6 bases clipped from V and 10 bases from J, the junction kept 8 bases outside the gene matches. CDR3 length: 12 amino acids. Per the germline V gene, CDR1 is SGHTA and CDR2 is FQGNSA. In nucleotides, the CDR3 is TGTGCCAGCAGTCTCCAGGGGGTCGGAGCTTTCTTT. Translating gives CASSLQGVGAFF.

A word on this clonotype: Germline is not matched at one junction end, which may reflect a read error. J is TRBJ1-4 and V is TRBV6-5, with D possibly TRBD1 on 5 matching bases. Germline CDR1 MNHEY, CDR2 SVGAGI. This CDR3 spans 14 amino acids. Written as DNA, the CDR3 is TGTGCCATCAGTTACGGGAGGGGCCTTGAAAAACTGTTTTTT. It codes for CAISYGRGLEKLFF.

This sequence joins TRBV7-2 and TRBJ1-1; D remains ambiguous. The CDR3 has 13 amino acids. Germline CDR1 reads SGHTA; CDR2 reads FQGNSA. Trimming stripped 4 bases from V and 11 bases from J, with 17 bases between. CDR3 in amino acids: CASSSGSWGAAFF. The CDR3 coding sequence is TGTGCCAGCAGCTCTGGGAGTTGGGGTGCGGCTTTCTTT.

This chain links TRBV7-9 with TRBJ2-7; 8 bases are shared with TRBD1. There are 17 residues in the CDR3. The V gene end was trimmed by 0 bases and the J gene end by 3 bases; junction bases not matched to a gene: 10. Per germline, CDR1 SEHNR and CDR2 FQNEAQ (reference sequence). The CDR3 coding sequence is TGTGCCAGCAGCTTAGCGCCGTTGGACAGGGATGGCTACGAGCAGTACTTC. It is translated as CASSLAPLDRDGYEQYF.

This chain connects TRBV5-1 to TRBJ2-2; possibly TRBD1 or TRBD2 for D (5 bases each). Germline CDR1 is SGHRS and CDR2 is YFSETQ. V lost 0 bases to trimming and J lost 1 base, with 13 bases between them. The CDR3 is made up of 17 amino acids. The CDR3: CASSLAVGTLNTGELFF. CDR3 coding DNA: TGCGCCAGCAGCTTGGCCGTCGGGACCCTGAACACCGGGGAGCTGTTTTTT.

This chain connects TRBV9 to TRBJ2-5; no clear D gene. V was clipped by 4 bases and J by 5 bases, with 15 bases between them. This CDR3 spans 14 amino acids. Per the germline V gene, CDR1 is SGDLS and CDR2 is YYNGEE. CDR3: CASSLRNTRETQYF. CDR3 DNA: TGTGCCAGCAGCCTTCGTAATACTCGGGAGACCCAGTACTTC.

This clonotype has a count of ten or more. The chain couples TRBV5-8 to TRBJ1-2; D is perhaps TRBD1 (6 bases). The V gene lost 9 bases and the J gene lost 7 bases, with 16 bases spanning the gap. The CDR3 covers 12 residues. Germline-derived CDR1 and CDR2 are SGHTS and YDEGEE. CDR3 residues: CAMPYRDTGYTF. The CDR3 nucleotides read TGTGCCATGCCGTACAGGGATACTGGCTACACCTTC.

Notes on this clonotype: The conserved phenylalanine or tryptophan normally closing the CDR3 is absent here, so this likely arose from a read error. CDR3 in DNA: TGTGCCAGTAGTGGCTCCGGGACTAGCGGGAGAGGCTCCTACGAGCAGTACCTC. Its protein is CASSGSGTSGRGSYEQYL. The J gene is TRBJ2-7, the V gene TRBV25-1; 14 nucleotides match TRBD2. In germline, CDR1 is MGHDK, CDR2 SYGVNS. The length of the CDR3 is 18 residues.

This sequence joins TRBV6-6 and TRBJ2-7; 7 nucleotides align to TRBD2. With V trimmed by 6 bases and J by 1 base, 9 bases remained unmatched. Looked up from germline, CDR1 is MNHNY and CDR2 is SVGAGI (reference sequence). The CDR3 is 15 residues long. The CDR3 region has the DNA TGTGCCAGCAGCCGGGCGGGGGTCCCTTCCTACGAGCAGTACTTC. Its translation: CASSRAGVPSYEQYF.

This clonotype was counted ten times or more. The chain has TRBV29-1 and TRBJ2-2; 7 bases match TRBD1. The CDR3 runs 13 residues. The germline CDR1 and CDR2 sequences are SQVTM and ANQGSEA. V was clipped by 3 bases and J by 6 bases; unmatched bases: 4. DNA for the CDR3: TGCAGCGTTGAGACAGGGACGGCCGGGGAGCTGTTTTTT. As protein: CSVETGTAGELFF.

This clonotype was observed many times. The V call is TRBV15, the J call TRBJ2-6; D is ambiguous. This CDR3 has 16 amino acids. Trimming took 3 bases from V and 0 from J, leaving 9 bases between them. Looked up from germline, CDR1 is LNHNV and CDR2 is YYDKDF (reference sequence). For the CDR3, the DNA is TGTGCCACCAGCAGGGAGCAGGCCTCTGGGGCCAACGTCCTGACTTTC. Amino acid sequence: CATSREQASGANVLTF.

The J gene is TRBJ2-7, the V gene TRBV7-2, with D perhaps TRBD1 (6 bases). The V and J ends lost 4 bases and 7 bases respectively, with 14 bases between them. The germline CDR1 and CDR2 sequences are SGHTA and FQGNSA. This CDR3 contains 13 residues. CDR3 residues: CASSSSTGREQYF. DNA for the CDR3: TGTGCCAGCAGCTCTAGTACAGGGCGGGAGCAGTACTTC.

CDR3 DNA: TGCAGCGTTGAAGAGGGGAACTATGGCTACACCTTC. Translating it yields CSVEEGNYGYTF. The chain carries TRBV29-1 and TRBJ1-2, with D hard to call. V was cut by 0 bases and J by 2 bases, with 4 bases left in between. The CDR3 runs to 12 residues. Germline CDR1 reads SQVTM; CDR2 reads ANQGSEA. Based on the CDR3 plus reference TRBV29-1 and TRBJ1-2, the full variable domain is SAVISQKPSRDICQRGTSLTIQCQVDSQVTMMFWYRQQPGQSLTLIATANQGSEATYESGFVIDKFPISRPNLTFSTLTVSNMSPEDSSIYLCSVEEGNYGYTFGSGTRLTVV.

This sequence joins TRBV20-1 and TRBJ1-5, with D possibly being TRBD1 (5 bases). V was cut by 4 bases and J by 2 bases, with 15 bases left in between. The germline V gene has CDR1 DFQATT and CDR2 SNEGSKA (reference sequence). The CDR3 has 15 amino acids. CDR3 bases: TGCAGTGCTATTGCTGGGGTCAGGGGCAATCAGCCCCAGCATTTT. It yields the protein CSAIAGVRGNQPQHF.

The chain uses TRBV7-6 and TRBJ2-2; either TRBD1 or TRBD2 may supply D (6 bases each). Germline V gives CDR1 SGHVS, CDR2 FNYEAQ. V was clipped by 4 bases and J by 8 bases, with 14 bases between them. The CDR3 is 14 amino acids. The CDR3 is CASSWGDMQGELFF. As DNA, the CDR3 is TGTGCCAGCAGCTGGGGGGACATGCAGGGGGAGCTGTTTTTT.